This T cell receptor beta chain came from a study of tumor and adjacent non-tumor tissue in lung cancer (dated by TCRdb to 2016 to 2019). Context from the whole study: The cohort included eleven to twelve adenocarcinoma, 2 squamous cell carcinoma and 1 small cell lung cancer patients. Among the 15 or so patients, ages ranged from about 30 to 85 years, approximately 10 were men and 5 were women, and disease was TNM stage I to III. Sequencing produced about 120,000,000 productive TCRbeta reads in total, an average of about 4 million reads per sample. Bulk TCRbeta repertoires were compared between lung tumor tissue and matched distant non-tumor lung tissue obtained from fewer than 18 lung cancer patients. For each patient, one tumor sample and one normal lung sample were taken, giving around 31 paired specimens that underwent TCRbeta CDR3 sequencing. What the study reported, not specific to this receptor: The top 100 clones accounted for a significantly larger cumulative portion of the repertoire in normal lung than in tumor tissue. Significantly higher TCR diversity was found in younger patients, and higher tumor TCR diversity was associated with shorter overall and disease-free survival. The cohort had only roughly 14 patients, and the authors noted that larger samples and more detailed clinical data are needed. Because peripheral blood was not sequenced, blood TCRbeta repertoires in the lung cancer patients of the study were not examined. Tumor tissue showed significantly higher TCR diversity (inverse Simpson) than normal lung tissue, at 431.37 vs 166.20 (P = 0.0075, Mann-Whitney U test). Neither the sequencing platform nor unique molecular identifiers are mentioned in the methods.

RNA was isolated from bulk, unsorted tissue, and RNA quality was assessed with a NanoDrop ND-1000 and an Agilent 2100. Normal lung samples were distant non-tumor tissue taken more than 3 cm from the tumor edge. All donors had newly diagnosed lung cancer, had not received prior chemotherapy, and were admitted for thoracic surgery in China between August and November 2014. Anyone who had undergone radiotherapy or chemotherapy before, or who had another cancer at the same time, was left out of the study. Pieces of surgical tissue measuring roughly 1-2 cm3 were kept in RNAlater solution and stored at -80 degrees C until use. Libraries were constructed by multiplex PCR. TCRdb records Illumina HiSeq 2500 as the sequencer. TCRbeta libraries were built by three rounds of nested PCR using primers (Table S4), following protocols modified from ARM-PCR. Before sequencing, PCR products of 200-500 bp were cut from the gel and purified using the QIAquick gel extraction kit. The published analysis was carried out like this. Trimmomatic was used to clean the reads, FLASH was used to merge the reads into complete CDR3 sequences, and MiTCR was used to assign the reads to V(D)J germline segments. Clonal diversity was computed as the inverse Simpson's index with VDJtools. Productive reads were defined as in-frame sequences without a premature stop codon. The public sequencing data were trimmed at Q25 with fastp and processed into clonotypes with MiXCR by TCRdb, which kept only in-frame beta chains. Under each unique CDR3 protein, matching rows form one entry showing the most common genes and DNA. The V and J calls reflect TCRdb's pipeline rather than the authors' work. A total of some 80,000 distinct CDR3 sequences appear in this sample, 76% of them only once. The biggest ten clones account for roughly 22% of the sample.

The germline V gene (reference sequence) specifies MNHNY as CDR1 and SVGAGI as CDR2. From the cysteine up to the phenylalanine, the CDR3 has a length of 13 residues. The CDR3 DNA has 39 bases and is translated from base 1. With regard to this clonotype: Its antigen is unknown. Germline is not matched at one junction end, which may reflect a read error.

Sequenced sample: distant non-tumor lung tissue. The origin of this receptor is a woman aged 45 to 65 with non-small cell lung cancer. The sequence joins TRBV6-6 to TRBJ2-7; no D gene is confidently identified. In nucleotides, the sequence is TGTGGCAGCTCTCTGGATCCATCCTACGAGCAGCACTTC. Its translation is CGSSLDPSYEQHF.